These T cell receptor beta chains were read from a single sample in a study of cytomegalovirus exposure and HLA in healthy donors. TCRdb's table, derived via immunoSEQ multiplex PCR, lists solely in-frame clones and lacks some. The table records about 67,000 clones, approximately 67% of them present only once. The sequenced sample was PBMCs. The receptor set was obtained from a woman aged 25 to 45 in good health and CMV-seronegative. Each CDR3 is given with its conserved first and last residue. A D gene is named only where the DNA matches it firmly. Expanded clones are given a class, and other clones once, few, many or no size at all.

v_gene	j_gene	abundance	d_gene	CDR3aa	CDR3nt
TRBV28	TRBJ2-5	-	-	CATSGHLRETQYF	TGTGCCACCTCGGGACACCTCCGGGAGACCCAGTACTTC
TRBV28	TRBJ1-1	few	-	CASKQGQRTEAFF	TGTGCCAGCAAACAGGGACAAAGAACTGAAGCTTTCTTT
TRBV7-7	TRBJ2-1	-	TRBD1	CASSLRPPGQAYYNEQFF	TGTGCTAGCAGCTTGAGGCCTCCCGGACAGGCCTACTACAATGAGCAGTTCTTC
TRBV7-9	TRBJ2-3	-	TRBD2	CASSLELAGGRSSTDTQYF	TGTGCCAGCAGCCTGGAACTAGCGGGGGGTCGTTCTAGCACAGATACGCAGTATTTT
TRBV6-5	TRBJ2-7	few	TRBD2	CASSVAGSSYEQYF	TGTGCCAGCAGCGTAGCGGGGAGCTCCTACGAGCAGTACTTC
TRBV28	TRBJ1-5	-	-	CASTPSPTSNQPQHF	TGTGCCAGCACCCCCTCTCCTACTAGCAATCAGCCCCAGCATTTT
TRBV2	TRBJ2-7	-	-	CSKQKAAYEQYF	TGTTCCAAGCAGAAGGCGGCATACGAGCAGTACTTC
TRBV6-5	TRBJ1-1	-	-	CASSVNRMNTEAFF	TGTGCCAGCAGTGTGAACAGGATGAACACTGAAGCTTTCTTT
TRBV7-2	TRBJ1-2	-	-	CASGTVRGAAGYTF	TGTGCCAGCGGGACCGTGCGGGGGGCGGCTGGCTACACCTTC
TRBV7-2	TRBJ1-5	-	-	CASSSQGINQPQHF	TGTGCCAGCAGCTCACAGGGTATCAATCAGCCCCAGCATTTT
TRBV6-4	TRBJ1-1	-	-	CASSYRVRNTEAFF	TGTGCCAGCAGTTACAGGGTCCGGAACACTGAAGCTTTCTTT
TRBV19	TRBJ2-7	-	TRBD1	CASSTTGRNYEQYF	TGTGCCAGTAGCACGACAGGGAGAAACTACGAGCAGTACTTC
TRBV11-2	TRBJ2-7	-	-	CASSMTRSSYEQYF	TGTGCCAGCAGCATGACTAGAAGCTCCTACGAGCAGTACTTC
TRBV28	TRBJ1-2	-	-	CASRSSGVHYGYTF	TGTGCCAGCAGAAGCAGCGGTGTGCACTATGGCTACACCTTC
TRBV30	TRBJ1-6	-	TRBD1	CAWSSGQGDSPLHF	TGTGCCTGGAGCTCGGGACAGGGCGATTCACCCCTCCACTTT
TRBV2	TRBJ2-1	-	TRBD2	CASSALRSGGFYNEQFF	TGTGCCAGCAGTGCGCTGCGTAGCGGGGGGTTCTACAATGAGCAGTTCTTC
TRBV5-6	TRBJ1-1	-	TRBD1	CASSSGTGVGTEAFF	TGTGCCAGCAGCTCGGGGACAGGGGTTGGTACTGAAGCTTTCTTT
TRBV7-3	TRBJ2-6	-	TRBD1	CASSSSGQASSGANVLTF	TGTGCCAGCAGCTCTTCGGGACAGGCAAGCTCTGGGGCCAACGTCCTGACTTTC
TRBV4-3	TRBJ1-6	-	-	CASSQETFSSPLHF	TGCGCCAGCAGCCAGGAGACCTTCAGCTCACCCCTCCACTTT
TRBV5-5	TRBJ2-7	-	TRBD1	CASTTWDRSYEQYF	TGTGCCAGCACAACTTGGGACAGGTCCTACGAGCAGTACTTC
TRBV9	TRBJ2-1	-	-	CASNPGQTSYNEQFF	TGTGCCAGCAACCCAGGCCAAACTTCCTACAATGAGCAGTTCTTC
TRBV6-1	TRBJ1-5	-	-	CASSEEQGPFNQPQHF	TGTGCCAGCAGTGAAGAACAGGGACCTTTCAATCAGCCCCAGCATTTT
TRBV4-2	TRBJ2-3	-	TRBD1	CASSQDQEGTGLGGDTQYF	TGTGCCAGCAGCCAAGATCAAGAAGGGACAGGGTTAGGAGGGGATACGCAGTATTTT
TRBV5-3	TRBJ2-7	-	-	CARSLDRPPFYEQYF	TGTGCCAGAAGCCTCGACAGGCCACCCTTCTACGAGCAGTACTTC
TRBV7-9	TRBJ1-2	-	-	CASRPNRQNYGYTF	TGTGCCAGCAGGCCTAATCGACAGAACTATGGCTACACCTTC
TRBV25-1	TRBJ1-4	-	-	CASSESWRSNEKLFF	TGTGCCAGCAGTGAATCTTGGAGGAGTAATGAAAAACTGTTTTTT
TRBV4-1	TRBJ2-3	-	TRBD2	CASSQGLTPGTSGSTDTQYF	TGCGCCAGCAGCCAAGGCCTTACCCCTGGGACTAGCGGGAGCACAGATACGCAGTATTTT
TRBV14	TRBJ2-3	-	-	CASSQDSGVSTDTQYF	TGTGCCAGCAGCCAAGATTCGGGGGTTTCCACAGATACGCAGTATTTT
TRBV5-6	TRBJ2-7	medium-sized	-	CASSSLRGLGIYEQYF	TGTGCCAGCAGCTCCCTCAGGGGCCTGGGGATCTACGAGCAGTACTTC
TRBV27	TRBJ2-7	-	TRBD2	CASSFGGVFIYEQYF	TGTGCCAGCAGTTTCGGGGGGGTGTTCATCTACGAGCAGTACTTC
TRBV15	TRBJ1-4	-	TRBD1	CATSGKTGPLDNEKLFF	TGTGCCACCAGCGGCAAGACAGGGCCGCTCGATAATGAAAAACTGTTTTTT
TRBV4-1	TRBJ1-4	-	-	CASSQTEGEKLFF	TGCGCCAGCAGCCAAACGGAGGGGGAAAAACTGTTTTTT
TRBV4-3	TRBJ2-2	-	-	CASAWGLTGELFF	TGCGCCAGTGCCTGGGGCCTTACCGGGGAGCTGTTTTTT
TRBV5-4	TRBJ2-5	once	-	CASSREGASGAQETQYF	TGTGCCAGCAGCCGGGAGGGGGCCAGCGGGGCTCAAGAGACCCAGTACTTC
TRBV14	TRBJ2-3	-	TRBD2	CASSQDRAGVIKDTQYF	TGTGCCAGCAGCCAAGACCGAGCGGGGGTTATCAAAGATACGCAGTATTTT
TRBV5-1	TRBJ1-2	-	-	CASSLEPQGNGGYTF	TGCGCCAGCAGCTTGGAGCCACAGGGTAACGGTGGCTACACCTTC
TRBV5-1	TRBJ1-1	few	-	CASSPDLNTEAFF	TGCGCCAGCAGCCCCGACTTGAACACTGAAGCTTTCTTT
TRBV10-1	TRBJ2-3	-	TRBD2	CASSESRTSGGEPQYF	TGCGCCAGCAGTGAGTCGAGGACTAGCGGGGGAGAACCGCAGTATTTT
TRBV6-1	TRBJ1-2	-	-	CASSGASPSNYGYTF	TGTGCCAGCAGTGGGGCTAGCCCCTCTAACTATGGCTACACCTTC
TRBV7-2	TRBJ2-7	-	-	CASSLVGIKGSYEQYF	TGTGCCAGCAGCTTAGTCGGGATTAAGGGCTCCTACGAGCAGTACTTC
TRBV19	TRBJ2-7	-	TRBD1	CASSISNRGQGVYEQYF	TGTGCCAGTAGTATCTCTAATCGGGGACAGGGGGTCTACGAGCAGTACTTC
TRBV5-4	TRBJ1-1	few	-	CASRYRGENTEAFF	TGTGCCAGCAGATACCGCGGAGAGAACACTGAAGCTTTCTTT
TRBV5-6	TRBJ1-2	few	-	CASSFQGFPANYGYTF	TGTGCCAGCAGCTTCCAGGGCTTCCCAGCTAACTATGGCTACACCTTC
TRBV14	TRBJ1-6	-	-	CASSQGRENSPLHF	TGTGCCAGCAGCCAAGGAAGGGAGAATTCACCCCTCCACTTT
TRBV10-3	TRBJ1-5	once	TRBD1	CAISVGTAGNQPQHF	TGTGCCATCAGCGTCGGGACAGCTGGCAATCAGCCCCAGCATTTT
TRBV7-9	TRBJ1-5	-	-	CSSSLRGQPQHF	TGTTCCAGCAGCTTAAGGGGTCAGCCCCAGCATTTT
TRBV6-6	TRBJ2-5	-	-	CASSRLGETQYF	TGTGCCAGCAGCCGACTAGGAGAGACCCAGTACTTC
TRBV19	TRBJ2-2	-	-	CASTDRTNTGELFF	TGTGCCAGTACTGACAGGACGAACACCGGGGAGCTGTTTTTT
TRBV5-4	TRBJ1-1	-	-	CASSLDGRRDTEAFF	TGTGCCAGCAGCTTGGACGGGAGACGGGACACTGAAGCTTTCTTT